The table lists the clone carrying this TCR beta chain with a count of one. Produced via immunoSEQ multiplex PCR; TCRdb's table is partial and in-frame only. The sample has under 550,000 clones; more than 75% are singletons. The treatment was: 15 to 20 received Ad26.COV2.S at low or high dose, single or two shots; about 5 received placebo; per-sample allocation not given. The samples were gathered on day 63 after the first injection of vaccine or placebo. This person who donated was an adult of 18-55 years in Boston. The data stem from a study of Ad26.COV2.S vaccination and SARS-CoV-2 variants. Trimming pared 8 bases from V and 1 base from J, leaving 11 bases between. The CDR3 spans 13 residues.

This TCR derives from a person aged 18-65 years who received the Ad26.COV2.S COVID-19 vaccine or a placebo. The sample was peripheral blood, taken in a trial of Ad26.COV2.S vaccine versus placebo. This chain connects TRBV12-3 or TRBV12-4 to TRBJ1-1; D unresolved. CDR3 nucleotide sequence: TGTGCCAGCGGAGCGACAACGAACACTGAAGCTTTCTTT. Translated: CASGATTNTEAFF.